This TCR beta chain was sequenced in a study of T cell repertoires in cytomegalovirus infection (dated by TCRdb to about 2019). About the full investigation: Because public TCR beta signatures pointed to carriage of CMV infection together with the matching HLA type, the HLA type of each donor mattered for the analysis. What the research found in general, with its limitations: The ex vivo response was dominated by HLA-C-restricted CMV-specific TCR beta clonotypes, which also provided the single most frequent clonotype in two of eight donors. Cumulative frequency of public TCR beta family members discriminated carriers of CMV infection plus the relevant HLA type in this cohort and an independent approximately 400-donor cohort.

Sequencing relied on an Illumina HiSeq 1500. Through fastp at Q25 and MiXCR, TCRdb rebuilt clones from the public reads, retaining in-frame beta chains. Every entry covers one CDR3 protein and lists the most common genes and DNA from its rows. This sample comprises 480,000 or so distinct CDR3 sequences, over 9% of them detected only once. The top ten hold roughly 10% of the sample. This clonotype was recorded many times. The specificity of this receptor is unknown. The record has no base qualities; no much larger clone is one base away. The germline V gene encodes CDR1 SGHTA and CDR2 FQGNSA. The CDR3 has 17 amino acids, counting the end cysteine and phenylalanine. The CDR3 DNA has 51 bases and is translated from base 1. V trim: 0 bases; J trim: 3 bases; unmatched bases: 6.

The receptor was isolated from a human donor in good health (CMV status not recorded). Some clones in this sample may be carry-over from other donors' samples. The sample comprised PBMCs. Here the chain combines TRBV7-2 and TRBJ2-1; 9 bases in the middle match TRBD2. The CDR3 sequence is CASSLASSGGNYNEQFF. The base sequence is TGTGCCAGCAGCTTAGCCTCCAGCGGGGGGAACTACAATGAGCAGTTCTTC. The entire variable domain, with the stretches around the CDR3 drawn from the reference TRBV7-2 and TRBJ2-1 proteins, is GAGVSQSPSNKVTEKGKDVELRCDPISGHTALYWYRQSLGQGLEFLIYFQGNSAPDKSGLPSDRFSAERTGGSVSTLTIQRTQQEDSAVYLCASSLASSGGNYNEQFFGPGTRLTVL.